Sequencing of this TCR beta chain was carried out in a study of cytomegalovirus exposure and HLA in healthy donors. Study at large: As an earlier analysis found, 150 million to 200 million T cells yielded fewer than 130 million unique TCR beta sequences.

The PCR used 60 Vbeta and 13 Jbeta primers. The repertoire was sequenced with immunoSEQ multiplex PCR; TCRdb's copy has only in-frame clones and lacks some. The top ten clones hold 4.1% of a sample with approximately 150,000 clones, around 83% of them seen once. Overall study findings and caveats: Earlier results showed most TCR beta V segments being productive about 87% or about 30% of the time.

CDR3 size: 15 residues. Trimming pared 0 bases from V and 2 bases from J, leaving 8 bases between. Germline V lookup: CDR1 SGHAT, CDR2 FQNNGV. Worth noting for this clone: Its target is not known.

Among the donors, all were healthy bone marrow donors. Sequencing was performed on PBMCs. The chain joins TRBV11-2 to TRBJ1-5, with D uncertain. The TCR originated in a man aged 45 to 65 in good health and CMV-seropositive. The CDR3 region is CASSLDRQGNQPQHF. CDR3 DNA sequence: TGTGCCAGCAGCTTAGATCGGCAGGGCAATCAGCCCCAGCATTTT.